A selection of T cell receptor beta chains follows, all from one sample in a study of neurological immune-mediated disorders. TCRdb fed the 5' RACE reads into MiXCR, producing one record per CDR3 protein. The sample contains roughly 57,000 distinct CDR3 sequences, 24% of which appear only once. The sequenced material came from PBMCs. All receptors come from a man aged 60 to 69 with HTLV-1-associated myelopathy (HAM/TSP). Each CDR3 is given with its conserved first and last residue. The D gene is left open where the match is weak. Clone size is given for some rows only: seen once, a few or many times, or a class if the clone is expanded.

TRBV28	many	TRBJ2-1	NA	CASSQPGRFNHEQFF	TGTGCCAGCAGCCAACCGGGAAGGTTTAATCATGAGCAGTTCTTC
TRBV29-1	many	TRBJ1-6	NA	CSIRQDLNSPLHF	TGCAGCATACGACAGGACTTAAATTCACCCCTCCACTTT
TRBV10-3	many	TRBJ2-3	NA	CAISPGLSQSTDTQYF	TGTGCCATCAGCCCCGGACTATCACAAAGCACAGATACGCAGTATTTT
TRBV3-1	many	TRBJ1-6	NA	CASSLTVNSPLHF	TGTGCCAGCAGCCTGACAGTGAATTCACCCCTCCACTTT
TRBV5-1	NA	TRBJ2-1	TRBD2	CASSHTSGSSYEQFF	TGCGCCAGCAGCCATACTAGCGGGAGTAGCTATGAGCAGTTCTTC
TRBV7-9	NA	TRBJ2-3	NA	CASIPKNTQYF	TGTGCCAGCATCCCTAAAAATACGCAGTATTTT
TRBV5-1	many	TRBJ2-5	NA	CASSSAQRETQYF	TGCGCCAGCAGCTCAGCCCAAAGGGAGACCCAGTACTTC
TRBV4-1	many	TRBJ1-1	NA	CASSQSFRGNTEAFF	TGCGCCAGCAGCCAATCATTTCGGGGCAACACTGAAGCTTTCTTT
TRBV7-8	NA	TRBJ2-1	TRBD2	CASSLGAAGDEQFF	TGTGCCAGCAGCTTAGGAGCGGCGGGGGATGAGCAGTTCTTC
TRBV5-1	many	TRBJ1-3	NA	CASRSEAYNSGNTIYF	TGCGCCAGTAGAAGTGAGGCGTACAACTCTGGAAACACCATATATTTT
TRBV7-9	NA	TRBJ1-1	NA	CASSPYRLNTEAFF	TGTGCCAGCAGCCCCTACAGGTTGAACACTGAAGCTTTCTTT
TRBV5-1	many	TRBJ2-5	TRBD2	CASSLGRRETETQYF	TGCGCCAGCAGCTTGGGGAGGCGGGAGACGGAGACCCAGTACTTC
TRBV5-1	many	TRBJ2-3	NA	CASKDGMDVRTDTQYF	TGCGCCAGCAAAGACGGTATGGATGTGCGCACAGATACGCAGTATTTT
TRBV19	NA	TRBJ2-3	NA	CVSSTQGISTQYF	TGTGTCAGTAGTACCCAGGGGATTTCTACGCAGTATTTT
TRBV29-1	NA	TRBJ2-7	TRBD2	CSVEGSGGPYAQYF	TGCAGCGTTGAAGGGTCGGGGGGTCCGTACGCGCAGTACTTC
TRBV4-2	many	TRBJ2-1	NA	CASSQDGGTSYNEQFF	TGTGCCAGCAGCCAAGATGGGGGGACTTCCTACAATGAGCAGTTCTTC
TRBV5-1	many	TRBJ2-3	NA	CASSHDVDTQYF	TGCGCCAGCAGCCACGATGTAGATACGCAGTATTTT
TRBV7-9	many	TRBJ2-5	NA	CASSLGTSQETQYF	TGTGCCAGCAGTCTAGGGACAAGCCAAGAGACCCAGTACTTC
TRBV12-3/TRBV12-4	many	TRBJ2-3	NA	CASSFGVPDTQYF	TGTGCCAGCAGTTTCGGAGTCCCAGATACGCAGTATTTT
TRBV29-1	NA	TRBJ2-3	NA	CSVDAGGTDTQYF	TGCAGCGTTGACGCTGGGGGCACAGATACGCAGTATTTT
TRBV7-9	few	TRBJ2-1	NA	CASSSYSESYSYNEQFF	TGTGCCAGCAGCTCGTACTCCGAATCATACTCCTACAATGAGCAGTTCTTC
TRBV12-3/TRBV12-4	NA	TRBJ2-5	NA	CASSLDGQENF	TGTGCCAGCAGTTTAGATGGGCAGGAGAACTTC
TRBV4-1	many	TRBJ2-1	TRBD2	CASSRDSGSSRRGSYNEQFF	TGCGCCAGCAGCCGGGATAGCGGGAGTTCTCGGAGGGGCTCCTACAATGAGCAGTTCTTC
TRBV5-5	NA	TRBJ2-1	NA	CASSWVTRDYNEQFF	TGTGCCAGCAGCTGGGTAACGCGGGACTACAATGAGCAGTTCTTC
TRBV20-1	many	TRBJ2-5	NA	CSAIQETQYF	TGCAGTGCTATTCAAGAGACCCAGTACTTC
TRBV5-1	many	TRBJ2-5	TRBD2	CASSPGSTSAEETQYF	TGCGCCAGCAGCCCGGGATCGACTAGCGCGGAAGAGACCCAGTACTTC
TRBV5-1	many	TRBJ2-1	TRBD2	CASSRTPVAGGSYNEQFF	TGCGCCAGCAGCCGAACCCCTGTGGCGGGGGGCTCCTACAATGAGCAGTTCTTC
TRBV27	NA	TRBJ2-5	NA	CATLIETQYF	TGTGCCACCCTTATAGAGACCCAGTACTTC
TRBV5-1	many	TRBJ2-3	TRBD2	CASTLLAGATDTQYF	TGCGCCAGCACCCTACTAGCGGGGGCCACAGATACGCAGTATTTT
TRBV24-1	few	TRBJ2-3	TRBD1	CATSRRGTTDTQYF	TGTGCCACCAGTCGCAGGGGGACCACAGATACGCAGTATTTT
TRBV6-4	few	TRBJ2-1	TRBD1	CASSPLSGQGLSEQFF	TGTGCCAGCAGTCCACTATCAGGACAGGGGCTATCGGAGCAGTTCTTC
TRBV20-1	many	TRBJ2-7	TRBD2	CSVGTSGSLPEQYF	TGCAGTGTTGGGACTAGCGGGAGTTTACCCGAGCAGTACTTC